Listed here are 24 T cell receptor beta chains from one sample, sequenced in a study of cytomegalovirus exposure and HLA in healthy donors. 60 Vbeta and 13 Jbeta primers were used in PCR. Sequencing was performed with immunoSEQ multiplex PCR; in TCRdb, only in-frame clones are kept and a portion is missing. The sample has over 150,000 clones; around 81% are singletons. Sequencing input: PBMCs. These TCRs come from a middle-aged woman in good health and CMV-seropositive.

V and J are TRBV6-1 and TRBJ1-1, with D hard to call. The V gene's germline CDR1 is MNHNS and CDR2 SASEGT. The V end was cut by 7 bases, the J end by 7 bases, with 19 bases between. There are 14 residues in the CDR3. CDR3 DNA: TGTGCCAGCACTTTGATCTGGGCCGAGGGTGAAGCTTTCTTT. This encodes CASTLIWAEGEAFF.

The chain uses TRBV4-2 and TRBJ2-7; the match to TRBD1 covers 12 bases. The CDR3 loop spans 14 amino acids. J gave up 7 bases and V 4 bases, and 5 bases lay outside the gene matches. Germline V gene lookup returns CDR1 LGHNA and CDR2 YNFKEQ. The CDR3 spells CASSPGQGAGEQYF. The CDR3 bases are TGTGCCAGCAGCCCGGGACAGGGGGCGGGGGAGCAGTACTTC.

J is TRBJ1-1 and V is TRBV9; possibly TRBD1 for D (5 bases). The CDR3 is made up of 15 amino acids. V lost 3 bases, J lost 5 bases, and 17 bases lay in between. Germline CDR1 is SGDLS and CDR2 is YYNGEE. The CDR3 protein is CASSAEPGLGTEAFF. The CDR3 DNA reads as TGTGCCAGCAGCGCCGAGCCGGGACTCGGGACTGAAGCTTTCTTT.

The chain links TRBV5-4 to TRBJ2-2; the match to TRBD2 covers 12 bases. Losses at the gene ends were 4 bases for V and 8 bases for J; bases not matched to a gene: 12. The CDR3 covers 17 residues. Germline CDR1 and CDR2: SGHNT and YYREEE (reference sequence). CDR3 loop: CASSPAETSGSWGELFF. CDR3 nucleotide sequence: TGTGCCAGCAGCCCTGCTGAGACTAGCGGGAGTTGGGGGGAGCTGTTTTTT. Filled out from reference TRBV5-4 and TRBJ2-2, the complete variable domain reads ETGVTQSPTHLIKTRGQQVTLRCSSQSGHNTVSWYQQALGQGPQFIFQYYREEENGRGNFPPRFSGLQFPNYSSELNVNALELDDSALYLCASSPAETSGSWGELFFGEGSRLTVL.

The V gene is TRBV7-2, the J gene TRBJ2-1; D might be TRBD2 (6 bases). V lost 5 bases and J 4 bases, leaving 15 bases between the germline ends. CDR3 length: 15 amino acids. In germline, CDR1 is SGHTA, CDR2 FQGNSA. The CDR3 DNA sequence: TGTGCCAGCAGCCCGCGGGATTTACGTTACAATGAGCAGTTCTTC. Translation: CASSPRDLRYNEQFF.

This clone was seen a single time. The chain joins TRBV5-1 to TRBJ1-1, with D maybe TRBD1 (5 bases). Trimming shortened V by 3 bases and J by 4 bases, and 10 bases separated the two germline ends. Germline CDR1 is SGHRS and CDR2 is YFSETQ. The CDR3 has 13 amino acids. The CDR3 DNA reads as TGCGCCAGCAGCTCGACAGTCCTCACTGAAGCTTTCTTT. This gives the protein CASSSTVLTEAFF. Full variable domain (missing parts from reference TRBV5-1 and TRBJ1-1): KAGVTQTPRYLIKTRGQQVTLSCSPISGHRSVSWYQQTPGQGLQFLFEYFSETQRNKGNFPGRFSGRQFSNSRSEMNVSTLELGDSALYLCASSSTVLTEAFFGQGTRLTVV.

This clone was found once. This chain links TRBV6-1 with TRBJ2-2; tentatively, D is TRBD2 (6 bases). The V and J ends lost 9 bases and 0 bases respectively, with 11 bases between them. CDR1 and CDR2 (germline): MNHNS, SASEGT. The CDR3 has 14 residues. The CDR3 DNA reads TGTGCCAGTAAAGGGGACTCGAACACCGGGGAGCTGTTTTTT. Residues: CASKGDSNTGELFF.

This clone has just a few counts. V and J are TRBV6-5 and TRBJ1-1; no firm D call. Trimming left V 8 bases short and J 0 bases short, with 7 bases between. CDR1 MNHEY and CDR2 SVGAGI come from the germline V gene. The CDR3 consists of 12 residues. CDR3 bases: TGTGCCAGCCGTAGCATGAACACTGAAGCTTTCTTT. Translation gives CASRSMNTEAFF.

V is TRBV6-5 and J is TRBJ2-5, with 14 bases identical to TRBD2. The CDR3 is 16 amino acids. Germline loops: CDR1 MNHEY, CDR2 SVGAGI. With V trimmed by 4 bases and J by 2 bases, 3 bases remained unmatched. Written as DNA, the CDR3 is TGTGCCAGCAGTTCCCGGACTAGCGGGAGGCAAGAGACCCAGTACTTC. It translates to CASSSRTSGRQETQYF.

The chain combines TRBV6-1 with TRBJ2-1; 10 bases line up with TRBD2. This CDR3 is 13 amino acids long. CDR1 is MNHNS and CDR2 is SASEGT in the germline V gene. The V segment lost 3 bases and the J segment 7 bases; nucleotides outside the gene matches: 0. The CDR3 sequence is CASSDSGGNEQFF. CDR3 coding DNA: TGTGCCAGCAGTGATAGCGGGGGGAATGAGCAGTTCTTC.

The J gene is TRBJ2-3, the V gene TRBV19; 7 bases fit TRBD2. J gave up 6 bases and V 5 bases, and 8 bases lay outside the gene matches. This CDR3 comprises 14 residues. Germline V gene data show CDR1 as LNHDA and CDR2 as SQIVND (reference sequence). The CDR3 coding sequence is TGTGCCAGTAGTCTCAGGACTAGTGCGGATACGCAGTATTTT. It translates to CASSLRTSADTQYF.

A few counts support this clone. V and J are TRBV9 and TRBJ2-3; no definite D call. This CDR3 is 15 amino acids long. CDR1 SGDLS and CDR2 YYNGEE come from the germline V gene. V dropped 0 bases and J dropped 5 bases, with 13 bases sitting between them. CDR3 in amino acids: CASSVGNERRDTQYF. CDR3 nucleotide sequence: TGTGCCAGCAGCGTAGGCAACGAGAGGCGAGATACGCAGTATTTT.

The chain recombines TRBV10-3 with TRBJ1-1, with a tentative D call TRBD1 (6 bases). CDR3 length: 17 residues. V was clipped by 4 bases and J by 3 bases, with 21 bases between them. CDR1 and CDR2 from the germline V gene are ENHRY and SYGVKD. DNA for the CDR3: TGTGCCATCAGTGGAGTCCGCCCAGGGGCGGTGCACACTGAAGCTTTCTTT. Translating gives CAISGVRPGAVHTEAFF.

This chain uses TRBV5-1 with TRBJ2-7; TRBD1 agrees at 7 bases. CDR1 SGHRS and CDR2 YFSETQ come from the germline V gene. This CDR3 contains 14 residues. Losses at the gene ends were 1 base for V and 3 bases for J; bases not matched to a gene: 4. CDR3 sequence reads: CASSLNRGNYEQYF. The CDR3 bases are TGCGCCAGCAGCTTGAACAGGGGCAACTACGAGCAGTACTTC.

This rearrangement joins TRBV5-1 to TRBJ2-2; D possibly corresponds to TRBD2 (5 bases). The CDR3 totals 19 residues. V lost 3 bases, J lost 1 base, and 22 bases lay in between. Germline-derived CDR1 and CDR2 are SGHRS and YFSETQ. CDR3 nucleotide sequence: TGCGCCAGCAGCTCCGGTTTAGGACGGGAAAAAGGGAACACCGGGGAGCTGTTTTTT. Translated: CASSSGLGREKGNTGELFF.

This chain joins TRBV2 and TRBJ2-1; 9 bases map to TRBD2. This CDR3 is built from 16 residues. Germline V lookup: CDR1 SNHLY, CDR2 FYNNEI. Trimming took 2 bases from V and 5 from J; bases not matched to a gene: 7. CDR3 region: CASSEYEREVNNEQFF. In DNA, the CDR3 is TGTGCCAGCAGTGAATATGAGCGGGAGGTAAACAATGAGCAGTTCTTC. The full variable domain, its missing parts supplied by reference TRBV2 and TRBJ2-1, is EPEVTQTPSHQVTQMGQEVILRCVPISNHLYFYWYRQILGQKVEFLVSFYNNEISEKSEIFDDQFSVERPDGSNFTLKIRSTKLEDSAMYFCASSEYEREVNNEQFFGPGTRLTVL.

The J gene is TRBJ1-1, the V gene TRBV14; TRBD1 matches 9 bases. V shed 3 bases and J 0 bases; nucleotides not matched to a gene: 5. The CDR3 has 16 amino acids. In germline, CDR1 is SGHDN, CDR2 FVKESK. The CDR3 bases are TGTGCCAGCAGCCACCGACAGGGGGGCCTGAACACTGAAGCTTTCTTT. Translated: CASSHRQGGLNTEAFF.

This clone was seen once. V is TRBV11-1 and J is TRBJ1-1; 8 bases fit TRBD1. V lost 5 bases and J lost 4; bases outside the gene matches: 6. This CDR3 is built from 14 residues. Germline V gene data show CDR1 as SGHAT and CDR2 as FQDESV (reference sequence). DNA for the CDR3: TGTGCCAGCAGCCCTAGAACAGGGGGCACTGAAGCTTTCTTT. The encoded protein is CASSPRTGGTEAFF.

The chain joins TRBV5-8 to TRBJ2-3; 13 positions agree with TRBD2. V trimming: 9 bases; J trimming: 6 bases; junction bases outside the gene matches: 13. This CDR3 is 16 amino acids long. CDR1 and CDR2 (germline): SGHTS, YDEGEE. CDR3 sequence (DNA): TGTGCCATCCCACTAAAACTAGCGGGAGGGATGGATACGCAGTATTTT. It specifies CAIPLKLAGGMDTQYF.

The chain recombines TRBV4-2 with TRBJ1-5, with TRBD1 matching over 8 bases. Germline CDR1 reads LGHNA; CDR2 reads YNFKEQ. The CDR3 contains 15 residues. Trimming cost V 3 bases and J 3 bases; bases outside gene matches: 4. The CDR3 DNA is TGTGCCAGCAGCCATGACAGGGGCACCAATCAGCCCCAGCATTTT. Amino acid sequence: CASSHDRGTNQPQHF.

The chain recombines TRBV9 with TRBJ1-6; TRBD1 aligns across 7 bases. Trimming cost V 4 bases and J 10 bases; bases outside gene matches: 8. The CDR3 has 14 residues. Germline loops: CDR1 SGDLS, CDR2 YYNGEE. The CDR3 region has the DNA TGTGCCAGCAGCCCCCGGGGACAGAAATCACCCCTCCACTTT. Protein sequence: CASSPRGQKSPLHF.

Concerning this clone itself: A read error may account for a junction end that differs from germline. The rearrangement links TRBV6-1 to TRBJ2-5, with TRBD1 matching 8 bases. The CDR3 has 13 residues. Germline V gives CDR1 MNHNS, CDR2 SASEGT. In nucleotides, the CDR3 is TGTGCCAGCAGGGACAGGGCCCAAGGGACCCAGTACTTC. It is translated as CASRDRAQGTQYF.

The CDR3 nucleotides are TGCGCCAGCAGCCAGACTTCCGGGACTAGCGGGTTCACAGATACGCAGTATTTT. Its translation is CASSQTSGTSGFTDTQYF. The V and J genes are TRBV4-1 and TRBJ2-3; 12 positions match TRBD2. CDR1 MGHRA and CDR2 YSYEKL come from the germline V gene. CDR3 length equals 18 residues. With 3 bases clipped from V and 2 bases from J, the junction kept 9 bases outside the gene matches.

The chain employs TRBV28 and TRBJ1-2; 9 nucleotides match TRBD1. Trimming took 6 bases from V and 2 from J; bases not matched to a gene: 10. In germline, CDR1 is MDHEN, CDR2 SYDVKM. This CDR3 is built from 16 residues. The CDR3 region has the DNA TGTGCCAGCAGGACACTCGGGACAGGGAAGAACTATGGCTACACCTTC. This codes for CASRTLGTGKNYGYTF.